Described below is a single T cell receptor (beta chain) sequence and its context. The CDR3 length is 12 residues. V was cut by 4 bases and J by 2 bases, with 4 bases left in between. Germline CDR1 KGHDR, CDR2 SFDVKD. Method: immunoSEQ multiplex PCR; TCRdb's copy keeps in-frame clones and lacks some. The sample holds about 15,000 clones, about 87% seen once. The data originate from a study of blood T cell repertoires in COVID-19. This TCR was recovered from a human donor in a cohort sampled during active COVID-19. The chain has TRBV24-1 and TRBJ2-5, with unresolved D. What was sequenced was peripheral blood. This CDR3 is CATSDLQETQYF. CDR3 coding DNA: TGTGCCACCAGTGACCTTCAAGAGACCCAGTACTTC.